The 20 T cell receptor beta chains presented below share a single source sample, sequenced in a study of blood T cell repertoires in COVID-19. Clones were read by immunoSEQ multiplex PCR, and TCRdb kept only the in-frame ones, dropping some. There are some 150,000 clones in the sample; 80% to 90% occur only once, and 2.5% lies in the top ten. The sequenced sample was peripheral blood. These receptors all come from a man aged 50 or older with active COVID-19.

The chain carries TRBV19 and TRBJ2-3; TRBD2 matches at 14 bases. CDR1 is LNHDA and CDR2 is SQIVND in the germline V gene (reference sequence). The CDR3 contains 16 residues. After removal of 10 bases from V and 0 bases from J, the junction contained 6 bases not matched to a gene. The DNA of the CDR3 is TGTGCCACCCCTGGGACTAGCGGGAGTAGCACAGATACGCAGTATTTT. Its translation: CATPGTSGSSTDTQYF.

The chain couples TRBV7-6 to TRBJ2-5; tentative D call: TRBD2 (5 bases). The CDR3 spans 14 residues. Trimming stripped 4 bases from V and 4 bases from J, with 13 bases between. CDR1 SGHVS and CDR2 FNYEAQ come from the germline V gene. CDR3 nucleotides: TGTGCCAGCAGCTACAGCGGTTGGGGAGAGACCCAGTACTTC. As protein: CASSYSGWGETQYF.

CDR3 protein: CASSPQGTEAFF. The DNA for the CDR3 is TGTGCCAGCAGTCCCCAGGGCACTGAAGCTTTCTTT. J is TRBJ1-1 and V is TRBV12-3 or TRBV12-4, with D possibly matching TRBD1 (5 bases). V shed 5 bases and J shed 4 bases, with 8 bases lying between them. The CDR3 has 12 amino acids.

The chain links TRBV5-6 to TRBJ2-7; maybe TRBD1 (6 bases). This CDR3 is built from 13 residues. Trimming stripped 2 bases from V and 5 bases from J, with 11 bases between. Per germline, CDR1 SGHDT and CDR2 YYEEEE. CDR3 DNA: TGTGCCAGCAGCTTAGCAGGGGCCCACGAGCAGTACTTC. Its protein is CASSLAGAHEQYF.

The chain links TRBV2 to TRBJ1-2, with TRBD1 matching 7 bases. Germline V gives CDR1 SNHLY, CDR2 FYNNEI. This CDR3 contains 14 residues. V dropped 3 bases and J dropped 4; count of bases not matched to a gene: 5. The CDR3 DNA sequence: TGTGCCAGCAGTGACGAGGGGGCGGCCTATGGCTACACCTTC. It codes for CASSDEGAAYGYTF.

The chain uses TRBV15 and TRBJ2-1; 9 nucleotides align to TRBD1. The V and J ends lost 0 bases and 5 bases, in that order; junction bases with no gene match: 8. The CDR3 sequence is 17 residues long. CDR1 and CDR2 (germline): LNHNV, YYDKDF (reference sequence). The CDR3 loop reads CATSRDLGQGRDNEQFF. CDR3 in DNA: TGTGCCACCAGCAGAGATCTTGGACAGGGGAGAGACAATGAGCAGTTCTTC.

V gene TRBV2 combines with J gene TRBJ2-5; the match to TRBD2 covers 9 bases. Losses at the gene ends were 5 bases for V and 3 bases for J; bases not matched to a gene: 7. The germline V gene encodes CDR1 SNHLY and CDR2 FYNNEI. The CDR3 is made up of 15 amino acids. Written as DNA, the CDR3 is TGTGCCAGCAGTTACATCGGACTAGCGAAAGAGACCCAGTACTTC. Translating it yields CASSYIGLAKETQYF. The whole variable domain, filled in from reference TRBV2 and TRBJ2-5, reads EPEVTQTPSHQVTQMGQEVILRCVPISNHLYFYWYRQILGQKVEFLVSFYNNEISEKSEIFDDQFSVERPDGSNFTLKIRSTKLEDSAMYFCASSYIGLAKETQYFGPGTRLLVL.

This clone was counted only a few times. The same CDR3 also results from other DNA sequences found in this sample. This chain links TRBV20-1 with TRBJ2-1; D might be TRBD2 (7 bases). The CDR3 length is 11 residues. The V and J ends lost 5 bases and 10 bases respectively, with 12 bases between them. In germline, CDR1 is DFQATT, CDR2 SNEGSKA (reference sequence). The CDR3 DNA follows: TGCAGTGCTTCGTCGGGGGGCGAGCAGTTCTTC. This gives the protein CSASSGGEQFF.

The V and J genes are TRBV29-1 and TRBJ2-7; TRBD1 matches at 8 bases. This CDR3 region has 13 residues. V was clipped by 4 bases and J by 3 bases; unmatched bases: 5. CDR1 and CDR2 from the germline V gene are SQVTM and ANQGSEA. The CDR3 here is CSVGGTGDYEQYF. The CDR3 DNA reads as TGCAGCGTTGGCGGGACAGGAGACTACGAGCAGTACTTC.

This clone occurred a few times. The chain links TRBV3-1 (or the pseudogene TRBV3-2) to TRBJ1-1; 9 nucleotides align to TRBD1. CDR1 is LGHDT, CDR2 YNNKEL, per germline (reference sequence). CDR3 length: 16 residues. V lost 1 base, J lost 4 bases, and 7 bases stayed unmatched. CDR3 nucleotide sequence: TGTGCCAGCAGCCAAGGGGGGACAGGGAGGGTCACTGAAGCTTTCTTT. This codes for CASSQGGTGRVTEAFF.

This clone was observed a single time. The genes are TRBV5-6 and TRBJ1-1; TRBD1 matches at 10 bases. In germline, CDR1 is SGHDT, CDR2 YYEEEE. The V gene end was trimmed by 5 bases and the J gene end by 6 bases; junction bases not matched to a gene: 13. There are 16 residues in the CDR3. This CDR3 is CASSSDRGRTRSEAFF. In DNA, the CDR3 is TGTGCCAGCAGTTCTGACAGGGGGCGGACTCGCTCTGAAGCTTTCTTT.

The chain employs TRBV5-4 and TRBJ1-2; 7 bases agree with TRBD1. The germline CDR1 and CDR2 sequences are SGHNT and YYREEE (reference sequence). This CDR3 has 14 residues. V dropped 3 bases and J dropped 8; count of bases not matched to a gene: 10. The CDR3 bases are TGTGCCAGCAGCTCCACGGACAGGTTGAGGGGCTACACCTTC. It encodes CASSSTDRLRGYTF. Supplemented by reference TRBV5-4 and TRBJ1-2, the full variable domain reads ETGVTQSPTHLIKTRGQQVTLRCSSQSGHNTVSWYQQALGQGPQFIFQYYREEENGRGNFPPRFSGLQFPNYSSELNVNALELDDSALYLCASSSTDRLRGYTFGSGTRLTVV.

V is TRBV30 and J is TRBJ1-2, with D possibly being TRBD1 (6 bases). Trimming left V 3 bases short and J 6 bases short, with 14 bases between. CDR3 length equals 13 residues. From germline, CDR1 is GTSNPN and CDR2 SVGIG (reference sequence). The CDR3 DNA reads TGTGCCTGGAGAACTGGACAGATTGATGGCTACACCTTC. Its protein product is CAWRTGQIDGYTF.

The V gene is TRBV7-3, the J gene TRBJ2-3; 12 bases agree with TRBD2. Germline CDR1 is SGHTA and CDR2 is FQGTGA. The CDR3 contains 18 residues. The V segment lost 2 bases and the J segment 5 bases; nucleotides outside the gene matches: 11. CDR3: CASSLVHASGGARDTQYF. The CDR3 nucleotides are TGTGCCAGCAGCTTAGTTCATGCTAGCGGGGGGGCCAGAGATACGCAGTATTTT. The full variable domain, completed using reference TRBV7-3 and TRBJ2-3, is GAGVSQTPSNKVTEKGKYVELRCDPISGHTALYWYRQSLGQGPEFLIYFQGTGAADDSGLPNDRFFAVRPEGSVSTLKIQRTERGDSAVYLCASSLVHASGGARDTQYFGPGTRLTVL.

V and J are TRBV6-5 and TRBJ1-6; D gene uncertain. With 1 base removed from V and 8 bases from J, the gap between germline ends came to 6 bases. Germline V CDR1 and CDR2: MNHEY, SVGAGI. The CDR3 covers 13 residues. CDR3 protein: CASSYFSDSPLHF. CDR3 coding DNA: TGTGCCAGCAGTTACTTCAGCGATTCACCCCTCCACTTT.

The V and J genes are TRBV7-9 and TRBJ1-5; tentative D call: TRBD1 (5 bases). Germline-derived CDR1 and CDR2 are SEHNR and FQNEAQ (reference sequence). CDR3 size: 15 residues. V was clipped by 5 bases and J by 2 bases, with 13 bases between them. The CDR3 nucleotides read TGTGCCAGCAGCGATGTGGGGCTGGGCAATCAGCCCCAGCATTTT. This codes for CASSDVGLGNQPQHF.

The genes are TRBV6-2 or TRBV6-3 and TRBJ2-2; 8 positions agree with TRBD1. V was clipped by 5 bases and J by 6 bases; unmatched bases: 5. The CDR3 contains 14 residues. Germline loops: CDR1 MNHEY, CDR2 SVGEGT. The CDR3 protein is CASSPDRVSGELFF. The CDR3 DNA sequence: TGTGCCAGCAGTCCGGACAGGGTGTCCGGGGAGCTGTTTTTT.

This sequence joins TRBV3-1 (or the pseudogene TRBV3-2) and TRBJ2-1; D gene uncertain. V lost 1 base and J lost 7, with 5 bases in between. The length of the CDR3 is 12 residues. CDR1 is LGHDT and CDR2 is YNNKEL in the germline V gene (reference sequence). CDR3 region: CASSQVNNEQFF. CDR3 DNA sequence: TGTGCCAGCAGCCAAGTAAATAATGAGCAGTTCTTC.

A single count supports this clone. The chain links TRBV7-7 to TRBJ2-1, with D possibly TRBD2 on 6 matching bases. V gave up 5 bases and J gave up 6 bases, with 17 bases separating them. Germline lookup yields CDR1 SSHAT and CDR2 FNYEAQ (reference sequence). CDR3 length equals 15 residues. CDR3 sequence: CASSPLVGGANEQFF. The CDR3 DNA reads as TGTGCCAGCAGCCCTCTCGTCGGAGGGGCCAATGAGCAGTTCTTC.

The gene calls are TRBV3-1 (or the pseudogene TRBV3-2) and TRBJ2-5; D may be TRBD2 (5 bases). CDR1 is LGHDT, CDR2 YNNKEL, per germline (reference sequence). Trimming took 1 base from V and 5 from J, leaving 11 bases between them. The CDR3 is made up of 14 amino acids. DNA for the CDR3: TGTGCCAGCAGCCAAGGGGCAGCGGTCGAGACCCAGTACTTC. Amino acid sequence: CASSQGAAVETQYF.